Below are 12 T cell receptor beta chains sequenced from a single sample in a study of cytomegalovirus exposure and HLA in healthy donors. The PCR made use of 60 Vbeta and 13 Jbeta primers. The method was immunoSEQ multiplex PCR; TCRdb's version includes in-frame clones alone and lacks a portion of them. The sample shows about 120,000 clones, 72% of them seen only once. The sample consisted of PBMCs. The receptors come from a man aged 25 to 45 in good health and CMV-seronegative.

This clone was seen only a few times. This chain joins TRBV7-9 and TRBJ2-1; D possibly corresponds to TRBD1 (6 bases). V was clipped by 6 bases and J by 5 bases, with 11 bases between them. The CDR3 spans 13 residues. Germline V gene sequence: CDR1 SEHNR, CDR2 FQNEAQ (reference sequence). CDR3 sequence: CASSGDNNNEQFF. CDR3 in DNA: TGTGCCAGCAGTGGGGACAACAACAATGAGCAGTTCTTC.

The gene calls are TRBV11-2 and TRBJ2-7, with D tentatively TRBD1 (6 bases). V was pared by 5 bases and J by 3 bases, with 11 bases between. CDR3 length equals 13 residues. Germline lookup yields CDR1 SGHAT and CDR2 FQNNGV. In DNA, the CDR3 is TGTGCCAGCAGCCCTCACAGGGACTACGAGCAGTACTTC. As protein: CASSPHRDYEQYF.

The rearrangement uses TRBV28 and TRBJ1-1; 10 positions match TRBD1. Germline V CDR1 and CDR2: MDHEN, SYDVKM. The J segment lost 0 bases and the V segment lost 3 bases, leaving 7 bases of the junction unmatched. The CDR3 has 17 residues. As DNA, the CDR3 is TGTGCCAGCAGTTTCCCCGGGACAGGGGATATGAACACTGAAGCTTTCTTT. Encoded protein: CASSFPGTGDMNTEAFF.

This clone turned up a few times. The chain uses TRBV2 and TRBJ2-5; 12 nucleotides align to TRBD2. Germline values: CDR1 SNHLY, CDR2 FYNNEI. V was pared by 8 bases and J by 1 base, with 5 bases of the junction left unmatched. The CDR3 extends over 15 amino acids. Written as DNA, the CDR3 is TGTGCCAGCCGATTACTAGCGGGAGGCCAAGAGACCCAGTACTTC. Its protein is CASRLLAGGQETQYF.

The genes are TRBV4-1 and TRBJ1-5; D may be TRBD1 (5 bases). Trimming pared 1 base from V and 2 bases from J, leaving 12 bases between. Germline V gene data show CDR1 as MGHRA and CDR2 as YSYEKL. The CDR3 runs 16 residues. This CDR3 is CASSQGQGLGNQPQHF. The DNA for the CDR3 is TGCGCCAGCAGCCAAGGCCAGGGTCTCGGCAATCAGCCCCAGCATTTT.

This sequence joins TRBV7-6 and TRBJ2-6, with 7 bases fitting TRBD1. The CDR3 runs 18 residues. Germline CDR1 SGHVS, CDR2 FNYEAQ. After removal of 5 bases from V and 1 base from J, the junction contained 11 bases not matched to a gene. The CDR3 nucleotides are TGTGCCAGCAGCATTAAGACAGGGTCGGGTTCTGGGGCCAACGTCCTGACTTTC. It encodes CASSIKTGSGSGANVLTF.

The chain recombines TRBV14 with TRBJ2-7; TRBD2 aligns across 8 bases. This CDR3 region has 17 residues. V gave up 3 bases and J gave up 1 base; unmatched junction bases: 11. Germline assignment: CDR1 SGHDN and CDR2 FVKESK. DNA of the CDR3: TGTGCCAGCAGCCATACCCGAGCCGGGACTAGATCCTACGAGCAGTACTTC. Encoded protein: CASSHTRAGTRSYEQYF.

A few counts support this clone. This chain connects TRBV28 to TRBJ2-5; D perhaps matches TRBD1 (6 bases). V was trimmed by 2 bases and J by 2 bases, leaving 12 bases between them. The CDR3 totals 15 residues. Germline-derived CDR1 and CDR2 are MDHEN and SYDVKM. The CDR3 nucleotides are TGTGCCAGCAGTTTACAGGGGCGAAGGCAAGAGACCCAGTACTTC. Amino acid sequence: CASSLQGRRQETQYF.

J is TRBJ1-3 and V is TRBV12-5; D is unclear. This CDR3 is built from 18 residues. Germline values: CDR1 LGHNT, CDR2 FRNRAP. Trimming shortened V by 2 bases and J by 8 bases, and 25 bases separated the two germline ends. As DNA, the CDR3 is TGTGCTAGTGGTTTGAGGCTTCCAGTTCTGGACTGGATTGACACCATATATTTT. Protein: CASGLRLPVLDWIDTIYF. The full variable domain, in which reference TRBV12-5 and TRBJ1-3 provide the parts outside the CDR3, is DARVTQTPRHKVTEMGQEVTMRCQPILGHNTVFWYRQTMMQGLELLAYFRNRAPLDDSGMPKDRFSAEMPDATLATLKIQPSEPRDSAVYFCASGLRLPVLDWIDTIYFGEGSWLTVV.

The chain has TRBV30 and TRBJ1-2; a weak D match, TRBD1 (5 bases). Germline V gene data show CDR1 as GTSNPN and CDR2 as SVGIG (reference sequence). The V and J ends lost 0 bases and 5 bases respectively, with 22 bases between them. This CDR3 contains 17 residues. The CDR3 DNA is TGTGCCTGGAGTGTAGGAGGGACCGTTGTAATGGATTATGGCTACACCTTC. Amino acids: CAWSVGGTVVMDYGYTF.

V is TRBV7-2 and J is TRBJ1-2, with 10 positions matching TRBD1. V gave up 0 bases and J gave up 9 bases; unmatched junction bases: 7. This CDR3 comprises 15 residues. The germline V gene encodes CDR1 SGHTA and CDR2 FQGNSA. DNA of the CDR3: TGTGCCAGCAGCTTAGCGGTAGGACAGGGGGAAAGCTACACCTTC. Protein sequence: CASSLAVGQGESYTF.

V usage is TRBV6-5 and J usage is TRBJ2-3; the D gene is possibly TRBD1 (6 bases). V shed 4 bases and J shed 1 base, with 12 bases lying between them. The CDR3 has 15 amino acids. Germline V gene lookup returns CDR1 MNHEY and CDR2 SVGAGI. CDR3 region: CASSLQGSRTDTQYF. The CDR3 coding sequence is TGTGCCAGCAGTTTACAGGGTTCCCGCACAGATACGCAGTATTTT.